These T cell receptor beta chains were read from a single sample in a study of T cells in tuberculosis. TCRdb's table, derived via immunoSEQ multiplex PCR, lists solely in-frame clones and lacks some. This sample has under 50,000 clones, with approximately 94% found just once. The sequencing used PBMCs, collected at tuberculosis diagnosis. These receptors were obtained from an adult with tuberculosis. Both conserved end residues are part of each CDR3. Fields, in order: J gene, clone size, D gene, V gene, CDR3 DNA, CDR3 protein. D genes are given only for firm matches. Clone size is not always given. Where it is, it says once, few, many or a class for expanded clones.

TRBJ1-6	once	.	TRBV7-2	TGTGCCAGCAGCCACGGAGGTACCTCCTATAATTCACCCCTCCACTTT	CASSHGGTSYNSPLHF
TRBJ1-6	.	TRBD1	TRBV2	TGTGCCAGCAGTGCCACGCGCCTAATCGGGACAGGGCTATCCTATAATTCACCCCTCCACTTT	CASSATRLIGTGLSYNSPLHF
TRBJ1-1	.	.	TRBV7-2	TGTGCCAGCAGCCCCCTCAGGAACACTGAAGCTTTCTTT	CASSPLRNTEAFF
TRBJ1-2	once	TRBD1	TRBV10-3	TGTGCCATCAGTGACCCAGGGGGTGGCTACACCTTC	CAISDPGGGYTF
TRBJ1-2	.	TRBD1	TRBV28	TGTGCCAGCAGTCGACAGGGAAACTATGGCTACACCTTC	CASSRQGNYGYTF
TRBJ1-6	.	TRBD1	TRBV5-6	TGTGCCAGCAGCCCGGGACAGGGGGTCCGGTCCTATAATTCACCCCTCCACTTT	CASSPGQGVRSYNSPLHF
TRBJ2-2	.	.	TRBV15	TGTGCCACCAGCAGAGGTCGACTGGACACCGGGGAGCTGTTTTTT	CATSRGRLDTGELFF
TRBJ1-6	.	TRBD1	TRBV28	TGTGCCAGCAGTCATAAAACAACAGGGGTCAATTCACCCCTCCACTTT	CASSHKTTGVNSPLHF
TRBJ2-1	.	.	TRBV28	TGTGCCAGCAATGGGGGGGCTGGGGTTTACAATGAGCAGTTCTTC	CASNGGAGVYNEQFF
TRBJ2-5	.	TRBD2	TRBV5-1	TGCGCCAGCGGTGAGACGACACGGGGGGGACAAGAGACCCAGTACTTC	CASGETTRGGQETQYF